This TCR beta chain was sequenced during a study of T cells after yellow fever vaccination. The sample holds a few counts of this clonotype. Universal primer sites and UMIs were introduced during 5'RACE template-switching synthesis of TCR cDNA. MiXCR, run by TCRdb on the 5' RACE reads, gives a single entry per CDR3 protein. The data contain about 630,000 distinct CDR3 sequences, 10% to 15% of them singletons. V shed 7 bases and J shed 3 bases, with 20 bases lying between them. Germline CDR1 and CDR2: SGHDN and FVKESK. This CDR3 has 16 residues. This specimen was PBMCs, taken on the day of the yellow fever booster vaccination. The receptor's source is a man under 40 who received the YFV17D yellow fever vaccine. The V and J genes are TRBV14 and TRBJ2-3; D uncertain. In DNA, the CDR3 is TGTGCCAGCACCCCAAGTAGGTCAGCCCCAACAGATACGCAGTATTTT. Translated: CASTPSRSAPTDTQYF. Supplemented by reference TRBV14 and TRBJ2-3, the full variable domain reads EAGVTQFPSHSVIEKGQTVTLRCDPISGHDNLYWYRRVMGKEIKFLLHFVKESKQDESGMPNNRFLAERTGGTYSTLKVQPAELEDSGVYFCASTPSRSAPTDTQYFGPGTRLTVL.